The 5 T cell receptor beta chains in this list originate from one sample, sequenced in a study of blood T cell repertoires in COVID-19. This table comes from immunoSEQ multiplex PCR, and its TCRdb copy is limited to in-frame clones, with some not included. The top ten clones hold approximately 9.4% of a sample with some 300,000 clones, roughly 90% of them seen once. Sequenced sample: PBMCs or T cells enriched from blood (not recorded which). These receptors were obtained from a woman aged 35 to 49 who had recovered from COVID-19.

The chain is built from TRBV7-2 and TRBJ2-7; 9 bases match TRBD1. The germline CDR1 and CDR2 sequences are SGHTA and FQGNSA. This CDR3 is built from 15 residues. The ends lost 5 bases at V and 2 bases at J; junction bases unmatched: 7. The CDR3 here is CASSDRDRATYEQYF. The CDR3 bases are TGTGCCAGCAGCGACCGGGACAGGGCCACCTACGAGCAGTACTTC.

This clone is a singleton in its sample. This chain joins TRBV24-1 and TRBJ2-2; 7 bases are shared with TRBD1. V gave up 5 bases and J gave up 3 bases; unmatched junction bases: 5. This CDR3 contains 15 residues. CDR1 and CDR2 from the germline V gene are KGHDR and SFDVKD. The CDR3 sequence is CATSGSDRDTGELFF. CDR3 in DNA: TGTGCCACCAGTGGCTCCGACAGGGACACCGGGGAGCTGTTTTTT.

The rearrangement links TRBV11-3 to TRBJ1-3; a weak D match, TRBD1 (5 bases). This CDR3 is built from 12 residues. The V end was cut by 3 bases, the J end by 11 bases, with 11 bases between. From germline, CDR1 is SGHNT and CDR2 YENEEA. CDR3 protein: CASSFGRQPIYF. The CDR3 DNA reads TGTGCCAGCAGCTTCGGAAGACAGCCCATATATTTT.

The CDR3 DNA reads TGTGCCAGCAGTCTGGACAGGGGCAGCAATCAGCCCCAGCATTTT. Its protein is CASSLDRGSNQPQHF. The chain couples TRBV7-9 to TRBJ1-5, with 9 bases that match TRBD1. Unmatched junction bases numbered 4, after V lost 6 bases and J lost 1 base. The CDR3 has 15 amino acids. CDR1 and CDR2 from the germline V gene are SEHNR and FQNEAQ (reference sequence). Combining the CDR3 with reference TRBV7-9 and TRBJ1-5 gives the whole variable domain DTGVSQNPRHKITKRGQNVTFRCDPISEHNRLYWYRQTLGQGPEFLTYFQNEAQLEKSRLLSDRFSAERPKGSFSTLEIQRTEQGDSAMYLCASSLDRGSNQPQHFGDGTRLSIL.

This clone has more than one count but fewer than ten. The rearrangement links TRBV5-4 to TRBJ1-4, with TRBD1 as a possible D gene (6 bases). From germline, CDR1 is SGHNT and CDR2 YYREEE (reference sequence). Trimming removed 4 bases from V and 3 bases from J, with 16 bases in between. This CDR3 has 16 amino acids. CDR3 in DNA: TGTGCCAGCAGCCCGCTGGGGCCAGGGGCTAATGAAAAACTGTTTTTT. Protein: CASSPLGPGANEKLFF.